This is a list of T cell receptor beta chains from one sample in a study of shared clonotypes between healthy human individuals. Some clones are missing from TCRdb's copy, which holds only in-frame ones; the method was immunoSEQ multiplex PCR. The sample lists over 2 million clones, roughly 94% occurring once. Sequenced material: naive CD4+ T cells sorted from blood. The receptors shown here come from a man between 18 and 29 years old in good health. Both conserved end residues are part of each CDR3. The D gene is left open where the match is weak.

>TRBJ2-1|TRBV15|TRBD2
CATRTSGGAHEQFF
TGTGCCACCCGAACTAGCGGGGGGGCCCATGAGCAGTTCTTC
>TRBJ2-7|TRBV28|-
CASMTTGRSSYEQYF
TGTGCCAGCATGACGACAGGCAGGAGCTCCTACGAGCAGTACTTC
>TRBJ2-7|TRBV28|TRBD1
CASSLSQGAYEQYF
TGTGCCAGCAGTTTATCACAGGGGGCCTACGAGCAGTACTTC
>TRBJ2-7|TRBV2|-
CASRAGTLGSEQYF
TGTGCCAGCAGGGCCGGGACTTTGGGGTCCGAGCAGTACTTC
>TRBJ2-2|TRBV28|-
CASSRRGVKTGELFF
TGTGCCAGCAGCCGCAGGGGTGTGAAGACCGGGGAGCTGTTTTTT
>TRBJ1-5|TRBV10-2|-
CASSQGSNQPQHF
TGCGCCAGTTCCCAAGGTAGCAATCAGCCCCAGCATTTT
>TRBJ1-2|TRBV2|-
CASSELGVGLVNGYTF
TGTGCCAGCAGTGAACTAGGGGTGGGTTTGGTAAATGGCTACACCTTC
>TRBJ2-1|TRBV14|-
CASSQVTGNEQFF
TGTGCCAGCAGCCAAGTTACGGGTAATGAGCAGTTCTTC
>TRBJ1-5|TRBV10-3|-
CAISEGSEPRPQHF
TGTGCCATCAGTGAGGGGTCGGAGCCCCGTCCCCAGCATTTT
>TRBJ1-6|TRBV7-2|-
CASNPRGDATPNSPLHF
TGTGCCAGCAACCCTAGGGGGGACGCTACCCCTAATTCACCCCTCCACTTT
>TRBJ2-3|TRBV29-1|-
CSVERSRGTDTQYF
TGCAGCGTTGAACGGTCCAGGGGCACAGATACGCAGTATTTT
>TRBJ1-2|TRBV6-5|TRBD1
CASSYKGQGATYGYTF
TGTGCCAGCAGTTACAAGGGACAGGGGGCGACCTATGGCTACACCTTC
>TRBJ1-6|TRBV4-3|-
CASSQASDYRSPLHF
TGCGCCAGCAGCCAAGCATCGGATTATCGATCACCCCTCCACTTT
>TRBJ2-3|TRBV5-1|TRBD1
CASSLGQGPWTDTQYF
TGCGCCAGCAGCTTGGGACAGGGGCCTTGGACCGATACGCAGTATTTT
>TRBJ2-7|TRBV9|-
CASSVADTPSYEQYF
TGTGCCAGCAGCGTAGCGGACACTCCATCCTACGAGCAGTACTTC
>TRBJ2-1|TRBV14|-
CASSRAGPPEREQFF
TGTGCCAGCAGCCGCGCCGGGCCCCCCGAAAGGGAGCAGTTCTTC
>TRBJ2-7|TRBV6-5|-
CASGGQYEQYF
TGTGCCAGCGGGGGGCAGTACGAGCAGTACTTC
>TRBJ2-1|TRBV5-6|TRBD2
CASSLAHKTSGPSYNEQFF
TGTGCCAGCAGCTTGGCACACAAGACTAGCGGCCCCTCCTACAATGAGCAGTTCTTC
>TRBJ1-4|TRBV28|-
CASSPGGAHEKLFF
TGTGCCAGCAGCCCGGGAGGGGCGCATGAAAAACTGTTTTTT
>TRBJ2-2|TRBV2|-
CASKKQGATGELFF
TGTGCCAGCAAAAAACAGGGAGCCACCGGGGAGCTGTTTTTT